These T cell receptor beta chains were read from a single sample in a study of T cells after yellow fever vaccination. TCRdb re-derived calls from the 5' RACE reads in MiXCR, one entry per CDR3 protein. The sample has 42,000 or so distinct CDR3 sequences; under 8% are singletons. Here the sequenced sample was CD8+ T cells not binding an NS4B(214-222) dextramer, sorted from PBMCs, taken 45 days after the yellow fever booster vaccination. The origin of the receptors is a man younger than 45 who received the YFV17D yellow fever vaccine. Both conserved end residues are part of each CDR3. Some rows mark clone size as missing; the rest say once, few, many or name a class of expanded clone.

clone size: many
V gene: TRBV9
J gene: TRBJ2-2
CDR3 protein: CASRDGTAGELFF

clone size: few
V gene: TRBV4-3
J gene: TRBJ2-7
CDR3 protein: CASSQDSADNEQYF

clone size: many
V gene: TRBV4-1
J gene: TRBJ2-3
CDR3 protein: CASSLRTDNSDTQYF

clone size: .
V gene: TRBV20-1
J gene: TRBJ2-7
CDR3 protein: CSASLPGDSYEQYF

clone size: many
V gene: TRBV9
J gene: TRBJ2-7
CDR3 protein: CASSPKLAGSYEQYF

clone size: many
V gene: TRBV11-2
J gene: TRBJ2-7
CDR3 protein: CASSLVGYEQYF

clone size: many
V gene: TRBV11-2
J gene: TRBJ2-3
CDR3 protein: CASSLILSSTDTQYF

clone size: many
V gene: TRBV4-1
J gene: TRBJ2-1
CDR3 protein: CASSQEGLAIEQFF

clone size: many
V gene: TRBV2
J gene: TRBJ1-2
CDR3 protein: CASSERRGTEGYGYTF

clone size: many
V gene: TRBV29-1
J gene: TRBJ2-7
CDR3 protein: CSVVGTKPYEQYF